These 18 T cell receptor beta chains were sequenced from one sample in a study of Tregs in tolerant kidney transplant recipients. Generated by immunoSEQ multiplex PCR, the TCRdb table keeps only in-frame clones and is missing some. The data hold 200,000 to 300,000 clones, with roughly 80% observed a single time. The sequenced sample consisted of CD4+ T cells from blood. Receptors were obtained from a human donor in good health.

V gene TRBV4-2 combines with J gene TRBJ2-1; 11 bases match TRBD2. The trim removed 2 bases at V and 6 bases at J, leaving 6 bases unmatched. The CDR3 is made up of 16 amino acids. Germline-derived CDR1 and CDR2 are LGHNA and YNFKEQ. The CDR3 DNA is TGTGCCAGCAGCCAACCAGGACTAGCGGGTCTCAATGAGCAGTTCTTC. Protein sequence: CASSQPGLAGLNEQFF.

J is TRBJ1-1 and V is TRBV29-1; 12 bases agree with TRBD1. Germline V lookup: CDR1 SQVTM, CDR2 ANQGSEA. The CDR3 contains 16 residues. The V segment lost 4 bases and the J segment 3 bases; nucleotides outside the gene matches: 9. The CDR3 DNA reads TGCAGCGTTGCGTGGGACAGGGGGCTCTGGGACACTGAAGCTTTCTTT. Translated, it gives CSVAWDRGLWDTEAFF.

The rearrangement links TRBV6-1 to TRBJ1-5; unclear D gene. Deletions cut 0 bases from V and 9 bases from J, with 15 bases between. Germline CDR1 reads MNHNS; CDR2 reads SASEGT. This CDR3 region has 15 residues. The CDR3 loop reads CASSEAVGRYSPQHF. In DNA, the CDR3 is TGTGCCAGCAGTGAAGCAGTTGGTCGATATTCGCCCCAGCATTTT.

A few counts support this clone. J is TRBJ2-7 and V is TRBV25-1; TRBD1 agrees at 12 bases. V gave up 6 bases and J gave up 1 base; unmatched junction bases: 7. Germline CDR1 is MGHDK and CDR2 is SYGVNS. This CDR3 contains 16 residues. This CDR3 reads CASRGTGGRKSYEQYF. The CDR3 nucleotides are TGTGCCAGCAGGGGGACAGGGGGCCGGAAGTCCTACGAGCAGTACTTC.

The gene calls are TRBV9 and TRBJ1-2; D is perhaps TRBD1 (5 bases). This CDR3 is built from 17 residues. Trimming removed 0 bases from V and 9 bases from J, with 24 bases in between. Germline CDR1 and CDR2: SGDLS and YYNGEE. As DNA, the CDR3 is TGTGCCAGCAGCGTAGGAGCCTCGGGTAGGGCAGGGTCGAGCTACACCTTC. It codes for CASSVGASGRAGSSYTF.

This clone appeared a few times. The chain links TRBV6-1 to TRBJ2-3; 8 nucleotides match TRBD1. Trimming removed 3 bases from V and 2 bases from J; junction bases left unmatched: 13. Germline CDR1 reads MNHNS; CDR2 reads SASEGT. CDR3 length: 18 residues. This chain's CDR3 is CASSDLMTGESSTDTQYF. DNA for the CDR3: TGTGCCAGCAGTGACCTAATGACAGGGGAGTCATCCACAGATACGCAGTATTTT.

V gene TRBV6-5 combines with J gene TRBJ1-5; no firm D call. CDR3 length equals 15 residues. Germline CDR1 and CDR2: MNHEY and SVGAGI. Trimming stripped 6 bases from V and 0 bases from J, with 12 bases between. The CDR3 spells CASRRVRYSNQPQHF. CDR3 bases: TGTGCCAGCAGGAGGGTGAGGTATAGCAATCAGCCCCAGCATTTT.

The chain links TRBV14 to TRBJ1-1; tentatively, D is TRBD1 (5 bases). CDR1 is SGHDN and CDR2 is FVKESK in the germline V gene. The CDR3 consists of 15 residues. V was cut by 4 bases and J by 1 base, with 13 bases left in between. This CDR3 is CASSRDRAKNTEAFF. CDR3 nucleotides: TGTGCCAGCAGCCGTGACAGAGCCAAGAACACTGAAGCTTTCTTT.

The chain recombines TRBV6-5 with TRBJ2-3; tentatively, D is TRBD1 (5 bases). V was pared by 8 bases and J by 2 bases, with 14 bases between. CDR3 length: 14 amino acids. Germline V gives CDR1 MNHEY, CDR2 SVGAGI. The CDR3 spells CASGATANTDTQYF. The CDR3 DNA follows: TGTGCCAGCGGGGCGACAGCAAACACAGATACGCAGTATTTT.

This clone was observed a few times. The chain uses TRBV5-4 and TRBJ1-3, with 7 bases lining up with TRBD1. V shed 1 base, J shed 8 bases, and the junction held 9 bases outside the gene matches. Germline CDR1 is SGHNT and CDR2 is YYREEE (reference sequence). The CDR3 is 15 amino acids. The CDR3 coding sequence is TGTGCCAGCAGCTTGATTGACGCAGGGGGTGACACCATATATTTT. Its protein is CASSLIDAGGDTIYF.

The chain is built from TRBV10-3 and TRBJ2-3; D not resolved. The germline V gene encodes CDR1 ENHRY and CDR2 SYGVKD. The CDR3 contains 16 residues. Trimming left V 5 bases short and J 0 bases short, with 15 bases between. CDR3 loop: CAISRWVTSSTDTQYF. CDR3 nucleotide sequence: TGTGCCATCAGTCGTTGGGTGACCTCTAGCACAGATACGCAGTATTTT.

The DNA for the CDR3 is TGTGCCAGTAGGAATAGCGGGAGGGCAAATGAGCAGTTCTTC. Its protein product is CASRNSGRANEQFF. The chain employs TRBV19 and TRBJ2-1; 11 nucleotides line up with TRBD2. Germline values: CDR1 LNHDA, CDR2 SQIVND (reference sequence). This CDR3 has 14 residues. Trimming removed 6 bases from V and 7 bases from J; junction bases left unmatched: 5.

V and J are TRBV18 and TRBJ1-1, with D unresolved. The CDR3 covers 13 residues. The V end was cut by 3 bases, the J end by 6 bases, with 11 bases between. Germline V lookup: CDR1 KGHSH, CDR2 LQKENI. CDR3 loop: CASSPLREAEAFF. DNA of the CDR3: TGTGCCAGCTCACCTCTGAGGGAGGCTGAAGCTTTCTTT.

DNA for the CDR3: TGTGCCAGCAGTGCTGACAGGGCCCAGCCCCAGCATTTT. Protein sequence: CASSADRAQPQHF. J is TRBJ1-5 and V is TRBV2, with TRBD1 matching over 7 bases. Losses at the gene ends were 4 bases for V and 7 bases for J; bases not matched to a gene: 4. This CDR3 is built from 13 residues. Looked up from germline, CDR1 is SNHLY and CDR2 is FYNNEI. Based on the CDR3 plus reference TRBV2 and TRBJ1-5, the full variable domain is EPEVTQTPSHQVTQMGQEVILRCVPISNHLYFYWYRQILGQKVEFLVSFYNNEISEKSEIFDDQFSVERPDGSNFTLKIRSTKLEDSAMYFCASSADRAQPQHFGDGTRLSIL.

CDR3 amino acids: CAISEGTGWAGELFF. In nucleotides, the CDR3 is TGTGCCATCAGCGAAGGGACAGGGTGGGCCGGGGAGCTGTTTTTT. The genes are TRBV10-3 and TRBJ2-2; the match to TRBD1 covers 9 bases. Germline-derived CDR1 and CDR2 are ENHRY and SYGVKD. V trimming: 6 bases; J trimming: 6 bases; junction bases outside the gene matches: 8. The CDR3 is 15 amino acids.

This chain joins TRBV6-5 and TRBJ1-1; TRBD1 matches 7 bases. Germline CDR1 reads MNHEY; CDR2 reads SVGAGI. V lost 5 bases, J lost 3 bases, and 3 bases stayed unmatched. This CDR3 region has 13 residues. The CDR3 region has the DNA TGTGCCAGCAGTGGTAGGGGGCACACTGAAGCTTTCTTT. Amino acid sequence: CASSGRGHTEAFF.

Regarding this clone: The junction differs from germline at one of its ends, possibly a read error. V usage is TRBV15 and J usage is TRBJ2-5; TRBD1 matches 8 bases. The CDR3 has 15 residues. Looked up from germline, CDR1 is LNHNV and CDR2 is YYDKDF (reference sequence). The CDR3 region is CATSSPGQGQKTQYF. CDR3 nucleotide sequence: TGTGCCACCAGCAGCCCCGGACAGGGCCAAAAGACCCAGTACTTC.

The genes are TRBV19 and TRBJ2-5, with D possibly being TRBD1 (7 bases). The CDR3 loop spans 14 amino acids. V lost 7 bases to trimming and J lost 3 bases, with 15 bases between them. Germline V gene data show CDR1 as LNHDA and CDR2 as SQIVND (reference sequence). This CDR3 is CASTTRDSEETQYF. In DNA, the CDR3 is TGTGCCAGTACCACGCGGGACAGTGAAGAGACCCAGTACTTC.